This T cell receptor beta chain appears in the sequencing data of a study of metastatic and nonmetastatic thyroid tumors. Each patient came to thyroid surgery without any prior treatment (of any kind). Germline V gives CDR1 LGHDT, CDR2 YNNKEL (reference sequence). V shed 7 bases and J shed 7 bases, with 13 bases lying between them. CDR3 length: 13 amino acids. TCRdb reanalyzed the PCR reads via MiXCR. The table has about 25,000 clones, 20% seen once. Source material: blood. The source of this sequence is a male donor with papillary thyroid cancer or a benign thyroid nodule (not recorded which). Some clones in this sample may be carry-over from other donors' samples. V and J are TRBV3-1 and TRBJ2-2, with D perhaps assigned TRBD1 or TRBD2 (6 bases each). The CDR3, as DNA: TGTGCCAGCACGGGGGCGAGGGGCGGGGAGCTGTTTTTT. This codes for CASTGARGGELFF.